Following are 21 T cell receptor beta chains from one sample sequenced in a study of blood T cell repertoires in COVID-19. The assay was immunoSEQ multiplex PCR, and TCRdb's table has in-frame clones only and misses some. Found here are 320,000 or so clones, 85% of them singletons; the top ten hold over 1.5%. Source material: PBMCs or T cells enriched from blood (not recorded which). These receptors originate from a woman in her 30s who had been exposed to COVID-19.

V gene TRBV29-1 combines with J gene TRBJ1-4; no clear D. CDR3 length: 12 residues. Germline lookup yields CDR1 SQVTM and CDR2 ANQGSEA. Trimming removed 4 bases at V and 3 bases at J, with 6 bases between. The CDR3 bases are TGCAGCGTTGCGAGAGCTAATGAAAAACTGTTTTTT. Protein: CSVARANEKLFF.

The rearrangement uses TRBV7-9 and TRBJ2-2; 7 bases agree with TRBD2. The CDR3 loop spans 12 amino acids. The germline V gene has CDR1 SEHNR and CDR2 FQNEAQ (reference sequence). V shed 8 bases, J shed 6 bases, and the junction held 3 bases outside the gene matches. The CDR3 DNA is TGTGCCAGCCAGGCGGGGGCCGGGGAGCTGTTTTTT. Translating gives CASQAGAGELFF.

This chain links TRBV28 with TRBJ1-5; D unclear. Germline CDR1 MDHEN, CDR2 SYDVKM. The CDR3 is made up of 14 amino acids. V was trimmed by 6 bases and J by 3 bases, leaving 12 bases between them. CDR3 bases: TGTGCCAGCAGGACTAGGACGGACAATCAGCCCCAGCATTTT. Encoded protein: CASRTRTDNQPQHF.

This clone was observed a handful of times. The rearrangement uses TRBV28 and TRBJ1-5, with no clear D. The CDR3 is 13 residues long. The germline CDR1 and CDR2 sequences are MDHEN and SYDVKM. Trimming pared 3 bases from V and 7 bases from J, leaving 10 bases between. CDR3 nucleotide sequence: TGTGCCAGCAGTTTGGCCACGCGGCAGCCCCAGCATTTT. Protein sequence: CASSLATRQPQHF.

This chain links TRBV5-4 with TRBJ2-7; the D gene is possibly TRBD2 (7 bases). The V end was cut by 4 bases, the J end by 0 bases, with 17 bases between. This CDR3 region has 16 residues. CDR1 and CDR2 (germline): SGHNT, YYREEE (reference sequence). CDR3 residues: CASSLRGGASSYEQYF. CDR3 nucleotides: TGTGCCAGCAGCCTAAGGGGGGGGGCTAGCTCCTACGAGCAGTACTTC.

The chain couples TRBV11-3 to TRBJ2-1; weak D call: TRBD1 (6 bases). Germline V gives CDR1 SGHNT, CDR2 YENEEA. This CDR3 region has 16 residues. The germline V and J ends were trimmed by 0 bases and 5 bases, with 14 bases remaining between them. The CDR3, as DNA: TGTGCCAGCAGCTTAGACTTCGGGCAGGGGAACAATGAGCAGTTCTTC. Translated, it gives CASSLDFGQGNNEQFF.

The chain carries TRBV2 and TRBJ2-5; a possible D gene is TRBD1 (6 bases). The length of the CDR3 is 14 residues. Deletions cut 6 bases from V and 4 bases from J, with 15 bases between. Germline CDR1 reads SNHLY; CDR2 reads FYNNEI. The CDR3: CASRGTGLAETQYF. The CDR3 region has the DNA TGTGCCAGCAGAGGTACAGGGTTAGCAGAGACCCAGTACTTC.

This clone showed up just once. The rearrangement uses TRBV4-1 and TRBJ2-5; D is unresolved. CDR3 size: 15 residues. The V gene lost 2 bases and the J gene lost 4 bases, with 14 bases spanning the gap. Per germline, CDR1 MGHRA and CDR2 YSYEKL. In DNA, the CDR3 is TGCGCCAGCAGCCAATCGCCGGGTCTGGGAGAGACCCAGTACTTC. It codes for CASSQSPGLGETQYF.

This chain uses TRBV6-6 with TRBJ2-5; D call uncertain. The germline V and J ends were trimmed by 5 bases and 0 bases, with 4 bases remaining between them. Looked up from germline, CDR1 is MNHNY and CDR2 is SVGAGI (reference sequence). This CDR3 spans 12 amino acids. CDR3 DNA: TGTGCCAGCAGTGAGTACCAAGAGACCCAGTACTTC. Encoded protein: CASSEYQETQYF.

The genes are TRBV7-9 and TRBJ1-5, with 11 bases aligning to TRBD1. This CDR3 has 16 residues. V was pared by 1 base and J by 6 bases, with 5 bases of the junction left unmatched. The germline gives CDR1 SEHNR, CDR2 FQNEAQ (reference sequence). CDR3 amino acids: CASSLVLGTGGQPQHF. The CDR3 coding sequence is TGTGCCAGCAGCTTAGTTCTAGGGACAGGGGGTCAGCCCCAGCATTTT.

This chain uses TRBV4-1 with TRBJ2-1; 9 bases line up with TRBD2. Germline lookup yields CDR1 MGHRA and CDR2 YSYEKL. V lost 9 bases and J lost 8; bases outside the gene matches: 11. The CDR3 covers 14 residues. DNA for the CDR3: TGCGCCAGTAAATGGCGGGGGGGCACCGATGAGCAGTTCTTC. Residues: CASKWRGGTDEQFF.

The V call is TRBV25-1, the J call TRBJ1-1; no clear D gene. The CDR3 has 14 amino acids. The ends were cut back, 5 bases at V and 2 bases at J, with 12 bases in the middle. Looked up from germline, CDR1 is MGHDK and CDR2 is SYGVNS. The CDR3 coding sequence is TGTGCCAGCAGTATCGGGGTTGGAAACACTGAAGCTTTCTTT. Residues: CASSIGVGNTEAFF.

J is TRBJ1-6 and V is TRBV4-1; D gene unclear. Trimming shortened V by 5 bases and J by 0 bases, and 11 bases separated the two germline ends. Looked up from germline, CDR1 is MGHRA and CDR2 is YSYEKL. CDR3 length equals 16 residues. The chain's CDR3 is CASSVVVSSYNSPLHF. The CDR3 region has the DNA TGCGCCAGCAGCGTTGTCGTCAGCTCCTATAATTCACCCCTCCACTTT.

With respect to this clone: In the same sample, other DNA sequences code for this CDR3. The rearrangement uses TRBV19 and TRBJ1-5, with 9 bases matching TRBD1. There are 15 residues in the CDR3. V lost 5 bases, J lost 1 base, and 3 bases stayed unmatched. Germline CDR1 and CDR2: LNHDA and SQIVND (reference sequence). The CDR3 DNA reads TGTGCCAGTAGTTCGGGACAGGGAAGCAATCAGCCCCAGCATTTT. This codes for CASSSGQGSNQPQHF.

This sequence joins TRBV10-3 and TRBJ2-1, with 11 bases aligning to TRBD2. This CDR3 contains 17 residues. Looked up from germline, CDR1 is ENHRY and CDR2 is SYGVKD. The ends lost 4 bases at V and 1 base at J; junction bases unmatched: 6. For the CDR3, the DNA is TGTGCCATCAGTGGACCGACTAGCGGGGAATCCTACAATGAGCAGTTCTTC. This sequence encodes CAISGPTSGESYNEQFF.

In DNA, the CDR3 is TGCAGCGTTGCCCGGATTGACAGGGTAAACACTGAAGCTTTCTTT. Amino acid sequence: CSVARIDRVNTEAFF. The rearrangement uses TRBV29-1 and TRBJ1-1, with 7 bases matching TRBD1. The CDR3 runs to 15 residues. After removal of 4 bases from V and 2 bases from J, the junction contained 10 bases not matched to a gene. Germline V CDR1 and CDR2: SQVTM, ANQGSEA.

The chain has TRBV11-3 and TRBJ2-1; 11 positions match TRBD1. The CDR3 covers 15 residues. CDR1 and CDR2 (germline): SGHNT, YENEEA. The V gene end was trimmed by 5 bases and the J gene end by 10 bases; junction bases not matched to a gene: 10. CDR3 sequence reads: CASSLPGQGVEEQFF. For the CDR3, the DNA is TGTGCCAGCAGCCTGCCGGGACAGGGGGTAGAAGAGCAGTTCTTC.

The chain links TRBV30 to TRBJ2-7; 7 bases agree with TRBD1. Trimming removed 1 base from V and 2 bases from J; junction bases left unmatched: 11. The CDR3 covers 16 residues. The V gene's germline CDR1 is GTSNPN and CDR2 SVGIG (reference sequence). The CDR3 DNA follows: TGTGCCTGGAGTGGGACGATAAACAGGGGTGCCTACGAGCAGTACTTC. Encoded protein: CAWSGTINRGAYEQYF.

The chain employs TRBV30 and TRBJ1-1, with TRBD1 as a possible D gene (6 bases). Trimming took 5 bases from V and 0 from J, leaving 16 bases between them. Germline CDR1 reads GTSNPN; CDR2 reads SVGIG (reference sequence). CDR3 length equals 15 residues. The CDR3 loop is CAWDVTGFMNTEAFF. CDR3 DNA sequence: TGTGCCTGGGACGTAACAGGGTTCATGAACACTGAAGCTTTCTTT.

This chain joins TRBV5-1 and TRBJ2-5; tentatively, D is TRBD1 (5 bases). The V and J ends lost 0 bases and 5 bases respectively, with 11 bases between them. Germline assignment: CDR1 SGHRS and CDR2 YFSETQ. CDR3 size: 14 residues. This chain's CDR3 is CASSLARVEETQYF. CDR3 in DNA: TGCGCCAGCAGCTTGGCCAGGGTGGAGGAGACCCAGTACTTC.

CDR3 in amino acids: CASSPTGETQYF. CDR3 sequence (DNA): TGCGCCAGCAGCCCTACTGGAGAGACCCAGTACTTC. The chain carries TRBV5-1 and TRBJ2-5, with D hard to call. This CDR3 is 12 amino acids long. Germline CDR1 is SGHRS and CDR2 is YFSETQ. The V gene lost 4 bases and the J gene lost 4 bases, with 8 bases spanning the gap.